What follows are 27 T cell receptor beta chains derived from one specimen sequenced in a study of T cell responses to AZD1222 COVID-19 vaccine. Libraries were prepared by immunoSEQ multiplex PCR; TCRdb keeps only in-frame clonotypes and omits some of them. The sample lists roughly 150,000 clones; 80% to 95% were seen once. The sample consisted of peripheral blood, taken 28 days after the second AZD1222 dose. The receptors here all came from an adult who received the AZD1222 COVID-19 vaccine.

The rearrangement joins TRBV11-2 to TRBJ1-5, with D maybe TRBD1 (5 bases). In germline, CDR1 is SGHAT, CDR2 FQNNGV. The CDR3 consists of 18 residues. V was clipped by 1 base and J by 9 bases, with 25 bases between them. The CDR3 protein is CASSLVLRAGGGYTPQHF. The CDR3, as DNA: TGTGCCAGCAGCTTAGTACTTAGGGCAGGCGGGGGGTATACGCCCCAGCATTTT.

V gene TRBV10-2 combines with J gene TRBJ2-7; the D is unclear. The V gene's germline CDR1 is WSHSY and CDR2 SAAADI. This CDR3 region has 15 residues. Trimming stripped 6 bases from V and 7 bases from J, with 22 bases between. CDR3 residues: CASRDQWTAPREQYF. CDR3 DNA: TGCGCCAGCAGGGACCAATGGACGGCCCCTAGGGAGCAGTACTTC.

The J gene is TRBJ1-6, the V gene TRBV7-9, with D possibly matching TRBD1 (6 bases). Looked up from germline, CDR1 is SEHNR and CDR2 is FQNEAQ (reference sequence). Trimming pared 5 bases from V and 7 bases from J, leaving 12 bases between. This CDR3 contains 14 residues. In DNA, the CDR3 is TGTGCCAGCAGCGCCCGGGACAAAAATTCACCCCTCCACTTT. It is translated as CASSARDKNSPLHF.

This rearrangement joins TRBV28 to TRBJ1-1; possibly TRBD1 for D (6 bases). The CDR3 loop spans 15 amino acids. Deletions cut 2 bases from V and 1 base from J, with 11 bases between. CDR1 MDHEN and CDR2 SYDVKM come from the germline V gene. The chain's CDR3 is CASSLTGGGNTEAFF. The CDR3 nucleotides read TGTGCCAGCAGTTTAACCGGGGGCGGGAACACTGAAGCTTTCTTT.

In this sample, this clone turned up once. The chain has TRBV19 and TRBJ1-5, with D perhaps TRBD1 (5 bases). V lost 7 bases, J lost 3 bases, and 16 bases lay in between. The CDR3 sequence is 15 residues long. Germline CDR1 and CDR2: LNHDA and SQIVND (reference sequence). In DNA, the CDR3 is TGTGCCAGTACACCGCTAGGCAGGGCCAATCAGCCCCAGCATTTT. Translation: CASTPLGRANQPQHF.

The chain carries TRBV14 and TRBJ1-1; D unresolved. With 0 bases removed from V and 2 bases from J, the gap between germline ends came to 13 bases. From germline, CDR1 is SGHDN and CDR2 FVKESK. The CDR3 contains 16 residues. This CDR3 is CASSQEISAGNTEAFF. CDR3 DNA: TGTGCCAGCAGCCAAGAGATAAGTGCGGGAAACACTGAAGCTTTCTTT.

In this sample, this clone turned up a few times. The gene calls are TRBV11-2 and TRBJ2-3, with a tentative D call TRBD2 (5 bases). The CDR3 runs 17 residues. V lost 3 bases and J 0 bases, leaving 16 bases between the germline ends. Germline CDR1 is SGHAT and CDR2 is FQNNGV. The CDR3 DNA follows: TGTGCCAGCAGCTTTGCCGGTGGTCGGACTAGCACAGATACGCAGTATTTT. This sequence encodes CASSFAGGRTSTDTQYF.

The chain has TRBV11-3 and TRBJ2-2; D possibly matches TRBD1 or TRBD2 (6 bases each). Germline-derived CDR1 and CDR2 are SGHNT and YENEEA. This CDR3 is built from 17 residues. Trimming stripped 4 bases from V and 1 base from J, with 16 bases between. CDR3: CASSYRGTTKNTGELFF. The CDR3 DNA follows: TGTGCCAGCAGCTACCGGGGGACAACAAAGAACACCGGGGAGCTGTTTTTT.

The chain combines TRBV5-5 with TRBJ1-6; perhaps TRBD1 as D (5 bases). This CDR3 has 17 amino acids. Between the trimmed V and J ends, which lost 1 base and 3 bases, there was a span of 14 bases. Germline V gene sequence: CDR1 SGHKS, CDR2 YYEKEE (reference sequence). CDR3: CASSLWRGGNYNSPLHF. As DNA, the CDR3 is TGTGCCAGCAGCTTGTGGAGGGGAGGTAACTATAATTCACCCCTCCACTTT.

The rearrangement joins TRBV18 to TRBJ1-1; a weak D match, TRBD1 (5 bases). The CDR3 contains 13 residues. Trimming removed 4 bases from V and 7 bases from J, with 13 bases in between. The germline V gene encodes CDR1 KGHSH and CDR2 LQKENI. CDR3 loop: CASSQGTEIEAFF. For the CDR3, the DNA is TGTGCCAGCTCACAGGGGACGGAAATTGAAGCTTTCTTT.

V gene TRBV9 combines with J gene TRBJ1-2; D call uncertain. Germline loops: CDR1 SGDLS, CDR2 YYNGEE. The CDR3 is 15 residues long. V gave up 4 bases and J gave up 4 bases, with 17 bases separating them. CDR3: CASSPPSGEVYGYTF. In DNA form, the CDR3 reads TGTGCCAGCAGCCCCCCGTCGGGAGAGGTCTATGGCTACACCTTC.

The chain recombines TRBV5-6 with TRBJ2-7, with TRBD1 as a possible D gene (5 bases). The CDR3 runs to 15 residues. Germline-derived CDR1 and CDR2 are SGHDT and YYEEEE. The V and J ends lost 0 bases and 2 bases respectively, with 12 bases between them. CDR3 sequence reads: CASSLVQGWPYEQYF. DNA of the CDR3: TGTGCCAGCAGCTTGGTTCAGGGTTGGCCCTACGAGCAGTACTTC. Full variable domain (outside the CDR3, taken from reference TRBV5-6 and TRBJ2-7): DAGVTQSPTHLIKTRGQQVTLRCSPKSGHDTVSWYQQALGQGPQFIFQYYEEEERQRGNFPDRFSGHQFPNYSSELNVNALLLGDSALYLCASSLVQGWPYEQYFGPGTRLTVT.

The rearrangement joins TRBV18 to TRBJ1-1; 8 bases map to TRBD1. Germline CDR1 is KGHSH and CDR2 is LQKENI. This CDR3 is built from 16 residues. The J segment lost 3 bases and the V segment lost 0 bases, leaving 6 bases of the junction unmatched. The CDR3 DNA is TGTGCCAGCTCACCACCCCAGGGGGCGGATGACACTGAAGCTTTCTTT. Translating gives CASSPPQGADDTEAFF.

This clone was detected only once. The gene calls are TRBV4-3 and TRBJ1-1; D unclear. The CDR3 runs to 12 residues. Per germline, CDR1 LGHNA and CDR2 YSLEER. V gave up 1 base and J gave up 6 bases, with 6 bases separating them. CDR3 DNA sequence: TGCGCCAGCAGCCAAGTAGGGCCTGAAGCTTTCTTT. Translation gives CASSQVGPEAFF.

This chain links TRBV15 with TRBJ1-4, with TRBD1 matching 9 bases. V gave up 1 base and J gave up 7 bases; unmatched junction bases: 4. From germline, CDR1 is LNHNV and CDR2 YYDKDF (reference sequence). The CDR3 runs 15 residues. CDR3 in amino acids: CATSRGGQGGEKLFF. The CDR3 DNA is TGTGCCACCAGCAGAGGGGGACAGGGCGGTGAAAAACTGTTTTTT. The complete variable domain, with remaining parts taken from reference TRBV15 and TRBJ1-4, reads DAMVIQNPRYQVTQFGKPVTLSCSQTLNHNVMYWYQQKSSQAPKLLFHYYDKDFNNEADTPDNFQSRRPNTSFCFLDIRSPGLGDTAMYLCATSRGGQGGEKLFFGSGTQLSVL.

The V gene is TRBV5-1, the J gene TRBJ2-5, with TRBD2 identical over 12 bases. Germline values: CDR1 SGHRS, CDR2 YFSETQ. V gave up 4 bases and J gave up 2 bases; unmatched junction bases: 3. The CDR3 runs 15 residues. This CDR3 is CASSLGTSGQETQYF. CDR3 in DNA: TGCGCCAGCAGCCTAGGGACTAGCGGGCAAGAGACCCAGTACTTC.

CDR3 DNA sequence: TGCGCCAGCAGCCGGGGGGGAGTAATCGGACTCAAGAACACTGAAGCTTTCTTT. Its translation: CASSRGGVIGLKNTEAFF. The chain is built from TRBV5-1 and TRBJ1-1, with D possibly TRBD1 on 5 matching bases. Between the trimmed V and J ends, which lost 4 bases and 1 base, there was a span of 23 bases. This CDR3 is built from 18 residues. Germline V gene sequence: CDR1 SGHRS, CDR2 YFSETQ.

V and J are TRBV7-9 and TRBJ1-2; D is perhaps TRBD1 (5 bases). Trimming shortened V by 1 base and J by 0 bases, and 12 bases separated the two germline ends. Germline CDR1 is SEHNR and CDR2 is FQNEAQ (reference sequence). This CDR3 region has 16 residues. Here the CDR3 DNA reads TGTGCCAGCAGCTTAGATATTAGGGGCTCTAACTATGGCTACACCTTC. Translation: CASSLDIRGSNYGYTF.

The chain has TRBV6-5 and TRBJ1-4, with 7 bases that match TRBD1. The CDR3 covers 14 residues. Germline CDR1 reads MNHEY; CDR2 reads SVGAGI. V was pared by 10 bases and J by 7 bases, with 12 bases of the junction left unmatched. The CDR3 loop reads CATMYRGRGEKLFF. CDR3 nucleotides: TGTGCCACCATGTACAGGGGACGGGGTGAAAAACTGTTTTTT.

The CDR3 spells CASSQDRGAWGSNQPQHF. The CDR3 region has the DNA TGCGCCAGCAGCCAAGATAGAGGGGCCTGGGGTAGCAATCAGCCCCAGCATTTT. The J gene is TRBJ1-5, the V gene TRBV4-3; D is perhaps TRBD1 (5 bases). Germline-derived CDR1 and CDR2 are LGHNA and YSLEER. The V end was cut by 0 bases, the J end by 0 bases, with 15 bases between. The CDR3 extends over 18 amino acids.

The CDR3 DNA reads as TGTGCCAGCAGCTCGCTAGGACTAGCGGCTTACAATGAGCAGTTCTTC. The encoded protein is CASSSLGLAAYNEQFF. The chain employs TRBV7-3 and TRBJ2-1; TRBD2 agrees at 10 bases. The CDR3 is made up of 16 amino acids. Unmatched junction bases numbered 7, after V lost 4 bases and J lost 4 bases. Germline-derived CDR1 and CDR2 are SGHTA and FQGTGA.

The chain is built from TRBV7-9 and TRBJ1-5, with a possible D match to TRBD1 (5 bases). Germline V gives CDR1 SEHNR, CDR2 FQNEAQ (reference sequence). The CDR3 contains 17 residues. Trimming took 3 bases from V and 5 from J, leaving 20 bases between them. The CDR3 loop is CASSFQTGTPEDQPQHF. The CDR3 DNA follows: TGTGCCAGCAGCTTCCAGACCGGGACGCCGGAGGATCAGCCCCAGCATTTT.

V and J are TRBV4-2 and TRBJ2-7, with 8 bases identical to TRBD2. The germline CDR1 and CDR2 sequences are LGHNA and YNFKEQ. The CDR3 spans 15 residues. V shed 0 bases and J 3 bases; nucleotides not matched to a gene: 4. The CDR3 DNA sequence: TGTGCCAGCAGCCAAGACCGGACTAGCAACTACGAGCAGTACTTC. Amino acid sequence: CASSQDRTSNYEQYF.

The gene calls are TRBV6-1 and TRBJ1-5; maybe TRBD1 (5 bases). The CDR3 is 16 amino acids. CDR1 and CDR2 from the germline V gene are MNHNS and SASEGT. The V end lost 3 bases, the J end lost 2 bases, and 14 bases lay between the germline ends. The CDR3 here is CASSEWKGRGNQPQHF. For the CDR3, the DNA is TGTGCCAGCAGTGAGTGGAAGGGCAGGGGCAATCAGCCCCAGCATTTT.

The V call is TRBV11-2, the J call TRBJ1-5; D remains ambiguous. CDR3 length: 14 amino acids. With 1 base removed from V and 4 bases from J, the gap between germline ends came to 8 bases. Germline V gene data show CDR1 as SGHAT and CDR2 as FQNNGV. This CDR3 is CASSLVGSNQPQHF. The CDR3 DNA is TGTGCCAGCAGCTTAGTGGGGTCGAATCAGCCCCAGCATTTT.

V is TRBV7-6 and J is TRBJ2-3, with 12 bases fitting TRBD2. The V segment lost 2 bases and the J segment 3 bases; nucleotides outside the gene matches: 6. This CDR3 region has 17 residues. Germline CDR1 SGHVS, CDR2 FNYEAQ. The CDR3 is CASSLSSGGAGTDTQYF. CDR3 DNA: TGTGCCAGCAGCTTATCTAGCGGGGGGGCCGGAACAGATACGCAGTATTTT.

V usage is TRBV9 and J usage is TRBJ1-5, with 8 bases lining up with TRBD1. Germline-derived CDR1 and CDR2 are SGDLS and YYNGEE. CDR3 length equals 14 residues. The V and J ends lost 5 bases and 5 bases, in that order; junction bases with no gene match: 6. Here the CDR3 reads CASSDGQGHQPQHF. The CDR3 DNA is TGTGCCAGCAGTGATGGACAGGGCCATCAGCCCCAGCATTTT.